What follows is one TCR beta chain and its context. TCRdb redid the calling of the RT-PCR reads with MiXCR, one entry per CDR3 protein. The data show more than 850,000 distinct CDR3 sequences, roughly 18% seen once. This sample is part of a study of patients and donors after allogeneic stem cell transplantation. This CDR3 spans 15 amino acids. Germline CDR1 and CDR2: SGHRS and YFSETQ. Trimming shortened V by 0 bases and J by 5 bases, and 15 bases separated the two germline ends. Sample: blood, either unsorted or a sorted T cell fraction (not recorded which). This TCR was recovered from a human donor who was either an allogeneic HSCT recipient or a stem cell or donor lymphocyte infusion donor (not recorded which). It is not recorded whose cells these are; they may come from a transplant donor. J is TRBJ2-7 and V is TRBV5-1; TRBD2 is a possible D gene (6 bases). CDR3 amino acids: CASSLAGGLVNEQYF. CDR3 in DNA: TGCGCCAGCAGCTTGGCAGGAGGGTTGGTGAACGAGCAGTACTTC.